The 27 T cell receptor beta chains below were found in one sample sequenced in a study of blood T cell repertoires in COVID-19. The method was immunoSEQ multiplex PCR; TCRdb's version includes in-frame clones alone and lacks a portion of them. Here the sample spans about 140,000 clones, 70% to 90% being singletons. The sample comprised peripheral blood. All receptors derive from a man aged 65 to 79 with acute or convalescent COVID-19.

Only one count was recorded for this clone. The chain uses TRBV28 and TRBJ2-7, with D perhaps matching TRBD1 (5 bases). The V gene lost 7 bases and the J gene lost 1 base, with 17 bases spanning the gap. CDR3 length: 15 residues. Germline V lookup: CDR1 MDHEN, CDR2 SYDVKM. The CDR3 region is CASKLSRALSYEQYF. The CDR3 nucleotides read TGTGCCAGCAAACTTTCCAGGGCCCTTTCCTACGAGCAGTACTTC.

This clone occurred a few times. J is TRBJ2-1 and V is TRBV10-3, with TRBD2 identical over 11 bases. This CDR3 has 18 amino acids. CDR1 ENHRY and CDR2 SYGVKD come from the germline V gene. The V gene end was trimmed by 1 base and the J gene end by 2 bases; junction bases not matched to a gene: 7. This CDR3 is CAISELAVSGGAYNEQFF. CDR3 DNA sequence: TGTGCCATCAGTGAGTTGGCGGTTAGCGGGGGGGCCTACAATGAGCAGTTCTTC.

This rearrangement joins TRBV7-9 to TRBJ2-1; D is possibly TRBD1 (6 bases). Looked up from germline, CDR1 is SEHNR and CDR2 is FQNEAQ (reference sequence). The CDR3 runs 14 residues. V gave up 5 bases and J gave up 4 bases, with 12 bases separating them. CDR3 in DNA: TGTGCCAGCAGCCGCGGACAGACTTACAATGAGCAGTTCTTC. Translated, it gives CASSRGQTYNEQFF.

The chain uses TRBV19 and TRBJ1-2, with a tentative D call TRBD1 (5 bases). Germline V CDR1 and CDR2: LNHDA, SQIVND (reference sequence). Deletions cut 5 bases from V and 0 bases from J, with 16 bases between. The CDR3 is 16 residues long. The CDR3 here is CASSLDNGYSNYGYTF. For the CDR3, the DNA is TGTGCCAGTAGTTTGGACAACGGCTACTCTAACTATGGCTACACCTTC.

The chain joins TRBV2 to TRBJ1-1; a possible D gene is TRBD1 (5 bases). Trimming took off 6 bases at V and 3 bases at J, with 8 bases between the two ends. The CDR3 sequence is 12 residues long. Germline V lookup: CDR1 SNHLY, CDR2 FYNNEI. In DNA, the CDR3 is TGTGCCAGCAGACAGGCGTACACTGAAGCTTTCTTT. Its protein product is CASRQAYTEAFF. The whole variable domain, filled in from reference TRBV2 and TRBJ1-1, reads EPEVTQTPSHQVTQMGQEVILRCVPISNHLYFYWYRQILGQKVEFLVSFYNNEISEKSEIFDDQFSVERPDGSNFTLKIRSTKLEDSAMYFCASRQAYTEAFFGQGTRLTVV.

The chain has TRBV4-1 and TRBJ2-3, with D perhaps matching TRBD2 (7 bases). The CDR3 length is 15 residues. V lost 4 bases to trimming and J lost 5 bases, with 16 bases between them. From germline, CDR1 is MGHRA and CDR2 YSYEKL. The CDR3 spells CASSPRGGGGDTQYF. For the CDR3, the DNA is TGCGCCAGCAGCCCCAGGGGAGGGGGAGGAGATACGCAGTATTTT.

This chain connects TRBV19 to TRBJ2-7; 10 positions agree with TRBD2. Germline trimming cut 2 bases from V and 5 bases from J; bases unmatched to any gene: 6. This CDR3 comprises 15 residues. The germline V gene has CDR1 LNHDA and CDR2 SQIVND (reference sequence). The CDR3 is CASSIQLAGLNEQYF. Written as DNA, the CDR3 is TGTGCCAGTAGTATACAACTAGCGGGATTGAACGAGCAGTACTTC.

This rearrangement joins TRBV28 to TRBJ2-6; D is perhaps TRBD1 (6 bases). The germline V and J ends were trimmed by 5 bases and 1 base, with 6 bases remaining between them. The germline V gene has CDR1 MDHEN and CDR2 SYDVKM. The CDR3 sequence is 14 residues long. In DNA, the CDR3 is TGTGCCAGCAGTACAGGGTCTGGGGCCAACGTCCTGACTTTC. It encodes CASSTGSGANVLTF.

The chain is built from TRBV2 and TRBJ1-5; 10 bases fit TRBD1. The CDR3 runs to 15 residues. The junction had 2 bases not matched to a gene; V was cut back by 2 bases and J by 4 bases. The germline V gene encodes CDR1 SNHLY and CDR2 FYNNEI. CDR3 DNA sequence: TGTGCCAGCAGTGAACGGACAGGGGGTAATCAGCCCCAGCATTTT. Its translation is CASSERTGGNQPQHF.

The CDR3 coding sequence is TGTGCCACCAGCCGGCCCACAGGGTCTGGAAACACCATATATTTT. Its protein is CATSRPTGSGNTIYF. The rearrangement uses TRBV15 and TRBJ1-3, with D perhaps TRBD1 (6 bases). The germline CDR1 and CDR2 sequences are LNHNV and YYDKDF (reference sequence). The V gene lost 5 bases and the J gene lost 1 base, with 12 bases spanning the gap. The CDR3 contains 15 residues.

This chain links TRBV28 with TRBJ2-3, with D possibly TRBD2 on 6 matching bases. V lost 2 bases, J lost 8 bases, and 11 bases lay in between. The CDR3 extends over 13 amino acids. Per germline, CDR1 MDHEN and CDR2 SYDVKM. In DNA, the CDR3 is TGTGCCAGCAGTTTAAGGGACTTAGGTACGCAGTATTTT. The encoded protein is CASSLRDLGTQYF.

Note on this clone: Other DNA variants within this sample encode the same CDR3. CDR3 bases: TGTGCCAGCAGCTTATCAGGTGTTTCCTACAATGAGCAGTTCTTC. Amino acid sequence: CASSLSGVSYNEQFF. V gene TRBV7-2 combines with J gene TRBJ2-1; D ambiguous. CDR1 and CDR2 from the germline V gene are SGHTA and FQGNSA. The V and J ends lost 2 bases and 1 base respectively, with 9 bases between them. CDR3 length: 15 amino acids. The whole variable domain, filled in from reference TRBV7-2 and TRBJ2-1, reads GAGVSQSPSNKVTEKGKDVELRCDPISGHTALYWYRQSLGQGLEFLIYFQGNSAPDKSGLPSDRFSAERTGGSVSTLTIQRTQQEDSAVYLCASSLSGVSYNEQFFGPGTRLTVL.

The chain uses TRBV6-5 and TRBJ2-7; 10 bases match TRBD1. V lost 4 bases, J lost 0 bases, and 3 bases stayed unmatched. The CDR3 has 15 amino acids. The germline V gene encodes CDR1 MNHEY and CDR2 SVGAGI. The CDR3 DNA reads TGTGCCAGCAGTTCCCGGACAGGGGGCTCCTACGAGCAGTACTTC. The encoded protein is CASSSRTGGSYEQYF.

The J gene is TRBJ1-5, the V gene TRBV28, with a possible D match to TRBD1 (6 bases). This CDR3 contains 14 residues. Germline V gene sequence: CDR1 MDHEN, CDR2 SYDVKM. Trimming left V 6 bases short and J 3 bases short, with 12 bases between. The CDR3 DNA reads TGTGCCAGCAGCAAGGGGGGGGCCAATCAGCCCCAGCATTTT. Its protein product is CASSKGGANQPQHF.

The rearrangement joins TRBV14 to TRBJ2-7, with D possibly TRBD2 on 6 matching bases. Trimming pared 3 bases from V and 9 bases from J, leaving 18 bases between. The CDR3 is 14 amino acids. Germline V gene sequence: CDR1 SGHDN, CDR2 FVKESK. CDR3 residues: CASSHVGGEGRQYF. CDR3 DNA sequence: TGTGCCAGCAGCCATGTGGGAGGAGAAGGGCGGCAGTACTTC.

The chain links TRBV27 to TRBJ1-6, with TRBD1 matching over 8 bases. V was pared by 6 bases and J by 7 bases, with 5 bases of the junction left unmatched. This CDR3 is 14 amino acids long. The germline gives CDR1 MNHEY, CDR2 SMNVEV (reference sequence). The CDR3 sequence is CASSPWDRNSPLHF. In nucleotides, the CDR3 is TGTGCCAGCAGCCCTTGGGACAGGAATTCACCCCTCCACTTT.

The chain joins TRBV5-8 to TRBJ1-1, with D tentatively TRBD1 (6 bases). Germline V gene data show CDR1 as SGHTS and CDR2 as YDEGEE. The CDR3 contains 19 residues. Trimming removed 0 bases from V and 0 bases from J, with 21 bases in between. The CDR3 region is CASSLAGASWRSMNTEAFF. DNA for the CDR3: TGTGCCAGCAGCTTGGCAGGGGCCTCCTGGCGCTCCATGAACACTGAAGCTTTCTTT.

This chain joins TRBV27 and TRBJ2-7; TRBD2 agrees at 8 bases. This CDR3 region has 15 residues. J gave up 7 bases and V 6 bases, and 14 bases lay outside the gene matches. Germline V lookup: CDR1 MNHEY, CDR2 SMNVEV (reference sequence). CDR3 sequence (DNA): TGTGCCAGCAGAGGTACAGCGGGAGTATTCGGGGAGCAGTACTTC. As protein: CASRGTAGVFGEQYF.

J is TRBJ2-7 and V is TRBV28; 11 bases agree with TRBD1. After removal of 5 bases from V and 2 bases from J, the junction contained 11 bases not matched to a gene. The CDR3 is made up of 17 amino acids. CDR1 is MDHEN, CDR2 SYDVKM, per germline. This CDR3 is CASSKIGTGGRAYEQYF. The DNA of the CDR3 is TGTGCCAGCAGTAAAATCGGGACAGGGGGAAGGGCCTACGAGCAGTACTTC.

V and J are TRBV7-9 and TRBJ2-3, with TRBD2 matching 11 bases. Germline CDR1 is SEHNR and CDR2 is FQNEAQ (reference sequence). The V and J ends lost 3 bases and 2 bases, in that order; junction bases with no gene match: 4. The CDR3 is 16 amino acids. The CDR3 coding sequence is TGTGCCAGCAGCTTGGGGACTAGCGGACTCACAGATACGCAGTATTTT. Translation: CASSLGTSGLTDTQYF.

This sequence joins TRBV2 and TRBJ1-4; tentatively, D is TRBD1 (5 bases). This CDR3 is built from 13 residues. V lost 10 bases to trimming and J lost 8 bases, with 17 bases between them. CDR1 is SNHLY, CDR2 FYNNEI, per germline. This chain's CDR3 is CATWDWANEKLFF. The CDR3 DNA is TGTGCCACTTGGGACTGGGCGAACGAAAAACTGTTTTTT.

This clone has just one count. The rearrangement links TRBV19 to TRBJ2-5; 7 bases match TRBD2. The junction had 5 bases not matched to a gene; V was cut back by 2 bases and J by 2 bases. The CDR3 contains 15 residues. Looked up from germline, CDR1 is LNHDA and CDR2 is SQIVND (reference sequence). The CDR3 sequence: CASSISGMKQETQYF. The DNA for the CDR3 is TGTGCCAGTAGTATAAGCGGGATGAAACAAGAGACCCAGTACTTC.

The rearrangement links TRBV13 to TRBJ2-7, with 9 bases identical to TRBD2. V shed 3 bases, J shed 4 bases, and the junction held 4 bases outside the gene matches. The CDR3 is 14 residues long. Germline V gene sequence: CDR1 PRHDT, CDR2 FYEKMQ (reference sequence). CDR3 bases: TGTGCCAGCAGCTTTAGCGGGGGAGGGTACGAGCAGTACTTC. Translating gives CASSFSGGGYEQYF.

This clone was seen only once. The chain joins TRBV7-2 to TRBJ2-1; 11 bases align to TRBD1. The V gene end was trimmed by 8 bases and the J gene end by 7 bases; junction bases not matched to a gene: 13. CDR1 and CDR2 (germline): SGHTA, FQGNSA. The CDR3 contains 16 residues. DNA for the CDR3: TGTGCCAGCGCCTTTTTGGGGACAGGGGGGCGTAATGAGCAGTTCTTC. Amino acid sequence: CASAFLGTGGRNEQFF.

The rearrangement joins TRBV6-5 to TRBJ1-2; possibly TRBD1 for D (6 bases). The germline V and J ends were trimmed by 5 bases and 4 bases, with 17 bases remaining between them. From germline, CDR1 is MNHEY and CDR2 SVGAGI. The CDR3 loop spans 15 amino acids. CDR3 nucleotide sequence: TGTGCCAGCAGTCCTTGGGGGCAGGAGAGCTATGGCTACACCTTC. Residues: CASSPWGQESYGYTF.

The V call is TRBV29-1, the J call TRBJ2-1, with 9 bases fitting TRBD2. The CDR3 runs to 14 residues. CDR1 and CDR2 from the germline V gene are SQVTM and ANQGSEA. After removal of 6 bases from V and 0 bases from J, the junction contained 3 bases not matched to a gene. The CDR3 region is CSVISGSSYNEQFF. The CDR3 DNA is TGCAGCGTCATTAGCGGGAGCTCCTACAATGAGCAGTTCTTC.

As DNA, the CDR3 is TGTGCCAGCAGCTGGGACAGGGGTCAACTTTATGGAAACACCATATATTTT. Translated: CASSWDRGQLYGNTIYF. The chain has TRBV28 and TRBJ1-3, with 10 bases matching TRBD1. The germline CDR1 and CDR2 sequences are MDHEN and SYDVKM. This CDR3 contains 17 residues. After removal of 6 bases from V and 3 bases from J, the junction contained 11 bases not matched to a gene. The complete variable domain, with remaining parts taken from reference TRBV28 and TRBJ1-3, reads DVKVTQSSRYLVKRTGEKVFLECVQDMDHENMFWYRQDPGLGLRLIYFSYDVKMKEKGDIPEGYSVSREKKERFSLILESASTNQTSMYLCASSWDRGQLYGNTIYFGEGSWLTVV.